This record looks at one T cell receptor (beta chain) sequence and its context. Its antigen is not known. This sample was included in a study of blood T cells in healthy people across ages. Study results and caveats: Significant beta diversity loss was already apparent by age approximately 37, declining roughly linearly. Higher diversity and more naive CD4+ cells were features of long-lived donors, compared to aged donors.

The V segment lost 11 bases and the J segment 5 bases; nucleotides outside the gene matches: 6. Per the germline V gene, CDR1 is SNHLY and CDR2 is FYNNEI. CDR3 length: 12 residues. Alongside a J-beta primer mix, a sample-barcoded 5' primer served in a second PCR lasting about 7 to 11 cycles. TCRdb ran MiXCR on the 5' RACE reads and lists one entry per CDR3 protein. The sample holds approximately 1,700,000 distinct CDR3 sequences, around 42% seen once. Whenever a sample was processed, at least 6 million PBMCs were isolated. The TCR comes from a human donor in good health. The sample taken for sequencing was blood. V usage is TRBV2 and J usage is TRBJ1-2; 9 nucleotides agree with TRBD1. The CDR3 is CAGAGTGYGYTF. As DNA, the CDR3 is TGTGCCGGGGCCGGGACAGGGTATGGCTACACCTTC.